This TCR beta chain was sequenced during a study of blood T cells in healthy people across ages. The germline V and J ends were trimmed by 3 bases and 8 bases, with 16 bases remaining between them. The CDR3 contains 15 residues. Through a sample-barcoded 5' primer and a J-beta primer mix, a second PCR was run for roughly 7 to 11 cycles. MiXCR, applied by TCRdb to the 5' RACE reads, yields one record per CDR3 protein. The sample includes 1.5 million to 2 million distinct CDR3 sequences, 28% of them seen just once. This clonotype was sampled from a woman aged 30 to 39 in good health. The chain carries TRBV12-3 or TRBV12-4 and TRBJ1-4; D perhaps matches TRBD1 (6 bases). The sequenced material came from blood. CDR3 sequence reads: CASSFSEQGREKLFF. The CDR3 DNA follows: TGTGCCAGCAGTTTCTCTGAACAGGGCAGGGAAAAACTGTTTTTT.